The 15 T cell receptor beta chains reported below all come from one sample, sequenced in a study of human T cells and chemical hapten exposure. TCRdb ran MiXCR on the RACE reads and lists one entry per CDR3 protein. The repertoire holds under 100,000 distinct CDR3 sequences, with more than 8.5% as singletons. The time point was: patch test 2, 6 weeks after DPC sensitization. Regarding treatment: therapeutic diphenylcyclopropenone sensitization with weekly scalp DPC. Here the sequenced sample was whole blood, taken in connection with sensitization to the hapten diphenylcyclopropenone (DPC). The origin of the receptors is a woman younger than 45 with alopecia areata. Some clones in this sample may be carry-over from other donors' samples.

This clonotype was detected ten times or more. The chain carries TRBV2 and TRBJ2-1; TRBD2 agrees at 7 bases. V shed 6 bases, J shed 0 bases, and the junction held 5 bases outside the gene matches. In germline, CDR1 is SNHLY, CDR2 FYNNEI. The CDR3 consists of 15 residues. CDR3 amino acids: CASRDGGSSYNEQFF. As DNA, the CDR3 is TGTGCCAGCAGGGACGGCGGGAGCTCCTACAATGAGCAGTTCTTC.

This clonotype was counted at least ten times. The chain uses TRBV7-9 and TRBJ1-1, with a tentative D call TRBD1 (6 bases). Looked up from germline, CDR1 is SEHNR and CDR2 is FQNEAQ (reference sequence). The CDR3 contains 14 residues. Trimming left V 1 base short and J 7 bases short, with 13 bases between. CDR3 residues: CASSLDRVGGEAFF. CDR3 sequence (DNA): TGTGCCAGCAGCTTAGACAGGGTTGGCGGTGAAGCTTTCTTT.

This CDR3 reads CAWSEQGGRLSNQPQHF. In nucleotides, the CDR3 is TGTGCCTGGAGTGAACAGGGAGGCAGACTTAGCAATCAGCCCCAGCATTTT. This rearrangement joins TRBV30 to TRBJ1-5; perhaps TRBD1 as D (6 bases). Trimming took off 1 base at V and 0 bases at J, with 16 bases between the two ends. The germline CDR1 and CDR2 sequences are GTSNPN and SVGIG (reference sequence). This CDR3 has 17 amino acids.

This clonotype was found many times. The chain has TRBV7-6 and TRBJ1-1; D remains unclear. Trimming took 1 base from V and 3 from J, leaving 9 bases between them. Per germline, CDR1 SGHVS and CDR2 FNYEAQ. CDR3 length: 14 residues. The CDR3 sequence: CASSLGERDTEAFF. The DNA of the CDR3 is TGTGCCAGCAGCTTAGGGGAAAGGGACACTGAAGCTTTCTTT.

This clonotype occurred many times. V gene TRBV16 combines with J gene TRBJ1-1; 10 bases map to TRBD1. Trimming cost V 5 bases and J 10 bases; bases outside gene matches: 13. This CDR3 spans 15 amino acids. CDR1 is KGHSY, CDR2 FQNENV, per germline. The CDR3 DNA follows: TGTGCCAGCAGCTCGACCCGGGACAGGGGTCGGAGAGCTTTCTTT. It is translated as CASSSTRDRGRRAFF.

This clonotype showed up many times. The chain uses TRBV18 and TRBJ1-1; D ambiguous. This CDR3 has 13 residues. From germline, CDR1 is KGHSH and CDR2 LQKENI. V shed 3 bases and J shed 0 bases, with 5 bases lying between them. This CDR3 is CASSPTVNTEAFF. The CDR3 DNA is TGTGCCAGCTCACCCACCGTGAACACTGAAGCTTTCTTT. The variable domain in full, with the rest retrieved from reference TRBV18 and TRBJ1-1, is NAGVMQNPRHLVRRRGQEARLRCSPMKGHSHVYWYRQLPEEGLKFMVYLQKENIIDESGMPKERFSAEFPKEGPSILRIQQVVRGDSAAYFCASSPTVNTEAFFGQGTRLTVV.

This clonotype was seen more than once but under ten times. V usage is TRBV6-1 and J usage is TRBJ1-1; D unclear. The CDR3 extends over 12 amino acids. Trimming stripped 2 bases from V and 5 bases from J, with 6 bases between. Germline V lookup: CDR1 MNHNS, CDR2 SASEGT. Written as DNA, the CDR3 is TGTGCCAGCAGTGAATGGGGAACTGAAGCTTTCTTT. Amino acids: CASSEWGTEAFF.

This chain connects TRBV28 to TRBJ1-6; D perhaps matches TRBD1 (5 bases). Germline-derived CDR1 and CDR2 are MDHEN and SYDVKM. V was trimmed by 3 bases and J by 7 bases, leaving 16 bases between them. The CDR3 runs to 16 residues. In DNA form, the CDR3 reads TGTGCCAGCAGTTTTATGGCAGGGCTCGGCAATTCACCCCTCCACTTT. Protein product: CASSFMAGLGNSPLHF.

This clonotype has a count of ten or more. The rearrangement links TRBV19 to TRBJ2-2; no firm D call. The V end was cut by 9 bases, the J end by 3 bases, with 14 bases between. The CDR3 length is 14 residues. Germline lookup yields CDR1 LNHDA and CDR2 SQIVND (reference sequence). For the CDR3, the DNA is TGTGCCAGCCTTGACTGGAACGACACCGGGGAGCTGTTTTTT. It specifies CASLDWNDTGELFF.

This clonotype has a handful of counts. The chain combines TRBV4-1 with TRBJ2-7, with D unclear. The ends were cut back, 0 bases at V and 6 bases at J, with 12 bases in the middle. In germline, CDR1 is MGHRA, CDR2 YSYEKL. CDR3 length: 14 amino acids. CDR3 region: CASSQDPGPREQYF. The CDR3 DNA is TGCGCCAGCAGCCAAGACCCCGGGCCTCGCGAGCAGTACTTC.

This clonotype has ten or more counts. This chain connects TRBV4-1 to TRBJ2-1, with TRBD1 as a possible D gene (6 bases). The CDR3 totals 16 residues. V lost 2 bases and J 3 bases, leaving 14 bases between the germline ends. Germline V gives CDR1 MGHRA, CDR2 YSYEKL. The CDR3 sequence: CASSQRDTAGYNEQFF. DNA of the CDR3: TGCGCCAGCAGCCAACGGGACACCGCTGGCTACAATGAGCAGTTCTTC.

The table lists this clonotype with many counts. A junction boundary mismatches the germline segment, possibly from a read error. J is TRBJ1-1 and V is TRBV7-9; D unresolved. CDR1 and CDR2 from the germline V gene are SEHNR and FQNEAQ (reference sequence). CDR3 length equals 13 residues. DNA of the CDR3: TGTGCCAGCAGCTTGTATGGGAGAACTGGAGCTTTCTTT. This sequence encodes CASSLYGRTGAFF.

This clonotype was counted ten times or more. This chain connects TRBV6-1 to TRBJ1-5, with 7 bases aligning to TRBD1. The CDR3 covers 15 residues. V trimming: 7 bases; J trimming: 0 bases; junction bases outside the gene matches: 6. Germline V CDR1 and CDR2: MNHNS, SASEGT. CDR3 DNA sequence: TGTGCCAGCATCCTGGACAGGTCTAGCAATCAGCCCCAGCATTTT. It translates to CASILDRSSNQPQHF.

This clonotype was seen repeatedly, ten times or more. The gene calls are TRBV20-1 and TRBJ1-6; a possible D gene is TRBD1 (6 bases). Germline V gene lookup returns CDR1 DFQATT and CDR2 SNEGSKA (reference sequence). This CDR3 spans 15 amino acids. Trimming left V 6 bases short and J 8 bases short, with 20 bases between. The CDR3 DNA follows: TGCAGTGCCAGACCCACTTGGGGGCGGGATTCACCCCTCCACTTT. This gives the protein CSARPTWGRDSPLHF.

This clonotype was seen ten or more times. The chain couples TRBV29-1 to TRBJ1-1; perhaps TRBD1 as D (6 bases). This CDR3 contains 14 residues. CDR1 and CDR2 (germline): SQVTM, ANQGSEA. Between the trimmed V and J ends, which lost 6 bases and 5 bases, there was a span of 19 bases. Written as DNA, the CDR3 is TGCAGCGTCGGGGGGCCGTCAGGGACTACTGAAGCTTTCTTT. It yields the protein CSVGGPSGTTEAFF.